Below are 21 T cell receptor beta chains sequenced from a single sample in a study of cytomegalovirus exposure and HLA in healthy donors (dated by TCRdb to the late 2010s). The library was obtained by the immunoSEQ multiplex PCR assay. For the multiplex PCR, a mixture combining 60 forward primers for TCR Vbeta segments and 13 reverse primers for TCR Jbeta segments was used. Not all clones reach the TCRdb copy of this immuneACCESS table, which keeps in-frame sequences only. Checked studies attribute under half of the gap to unresolved V genes and leave the rest unexplained. The sample table shows about 120,000 clones, and 50% to 65% are seen once. The biggest ten clones account for about 9% of the sample. The specimen was PBMCs. These receptors all come from a man aged 40-49 years in good health and CMV-seropositive.

The gene calls are TRBV7-2 and TRBJ2-7, with 8 bases matching TRBD2. After removal of 1 base from V and 7 bases from J, the junction contained 6 bases not matched to a gene. The CDR3 is 14 amino acids. Germline CDR1 is SGHTA and CDR2 is FQGNSA. The CDR3 DNA follows: TGTGCCAGCAGCTTAGATGGCGGGGGGCGAGAGCAGTACTTC. Encoded protein: CASSLDGGGREQYF.

This rearrangement joins TRBV27 to TRBJ2-5; TRBD1 agrees at 9 bases. Trimming at V came to 6 bases and at J to 3 bases, leaving 8 bases not matched to a gene. The CDR3 spans 15 residues. Germline-derived CDR1 and CDR2 are MNHEY and SMNVEV (reference sequence). The CDR3 loop is CASRPQRDREETQYF. CDR3 sequence (DNA): TGTGCCAGCAGACCTCAACGGGACAGGGAAGAGACCCAGTACTTC.

V gene TRBV28 combines with J gene TRBJ2-6; 8 bases are a match to TRBD2. CDR1 is MDHEN, CDR2 SYDVKM, per germline. This CDR3 comprises 17 residues. The junction had 8 bases not matched to a gene; V was cut back by 6 bases and J by 1 base. CDR3 nucleotides: TGTGCCAGCAGAGGGGTGAGCGGGAGTTCTGGGGCCAACGTCCTGACTTTC. It yields the protein CASRGVSGSSGANVLTF.

This chain links TRBV25-1 with TRBJ2-1, with D possibly being TRBD1 (6 bases). The CDR3 extends over 14 amino acids. The germline CDR1 and CDR2 sequences are MGHDK and SYGVNS. Deletions cut 3 bases from V and 3 bases from J, with 9 bases between. This chain's CDR3 is CASSEGDNYNEQFF. The DNA of the CDR3 is TGTGCCAGCAGTGAGGGGGACAACTACAATGAGCAGTTCTTC.

The CDR3 is CASLTRNEQFF. Here the CDR3 DNA reads TGTGCCAGCCTGACGAGGAATGAGCAGTTCTTC. This chain uses TRBV28 with TRBJ2-1; unclear D gene. The CDR3 sequence is 11 residues long. Germline V gene sequence: CDR1 MDHEN, CDR2 SYDVKM. V was cut by 8 bases and J by 7 bases, with 9 bases left in between. Together with reference TRBV28 and TRBJ2-1, the CDR3 gives the full variable domain: DVKVTQSSRYLVKRTGEKVFLECVQDMDHENMFWYRQDPGLGLRLIYFSYDVKMKEKGDIPEGYSVSREKKERFSLILESASTNQTSMYLCASLTRNEQFFGPGTRLTVL.

The chain joins TRBV5-1 to TRBJ1-2, with D perhaps matching TRBD1 (5 bases). The CDR3 runs to 14 residues. The V and J ends lost 4 bases and 5 bases respectively, with 15 bases between them. Germline V gene data show CDR1 as SGHRS and CDR2 as YFSETQ. The CDR3 spells CASSQTPGDYGYTF. The CDR3 DNA follows: TGCGCCAGCAGCCAAACTCCGGGGGATTATGGCTACACCTTC.

The V call is TRBV27, the J call TRBJ2-7, with D perhaps TRBD1 (6 bases). Between the trimmed V and J ends, which lost 6 bases and 4 bases, there was a span of 13 bases. The germline V gene encodes CDR1 MNHEY and CDR2 SMNVEV (reference sequence). The CDR3 has 13 residues. CDR3 coding DNA: TGTGCCAGCAGCCTGATACAGGGATACGAGCAGTACTTC. Translated, it gives CASSLIQGYEQYF.

The chain joins TRBV11-3 to TRBJ2-2, with D uncertain. Germline V gives CDR1 SGHNT, CDR2 YENEEA. V was trimmed by 5 bases and J by 1 base, leaving 11 bases between them. The CDR3 loop spans 15 amino acids. The DNA for the CDR3 is TGTGCCAGCAGCCGTAGTCCCTTGAACACCGGGGAGCTGTTTTTT. This codes for CASSRSPLNTGELFF.

This clone has a handful of counts. The genes are TRBV6-6 and TRBJ1-4; D gene unclear. With 0 bases removed from V and 7 bases from J, the gap between germline ends came to 15 bases. Germline loops: CDR1 MNHNY, CDR2 SVGAGI (reference sequence). The length of the CDR3 is 16 residues. In nucleotides, the CDR3 is TGTGCCAGCAGTTACTCGAAGGGCCGAGGGATTGAAAAACTGTTTTTT. Protein: CASSYSKGRGIEKLFF.

V and J are TRBV5-1 and TRBJ2-7, with D maybe TRBD1 (6 bases). Trimming pared 4 bases from V and 2 bases from J, leaving 13 bases between. This CDR3 has 14 amino acids. Germline V gene sequence: CDR1 SGHRS, CDR2 YFSETQ. CDR3 DNA sequence: TGCGCCAGCAGCACGGACAGAGCGACCTACGAGCAGTACTTC. It specifies CASSTDRATYEQYF. The variable domain in full, completed from reference TRBV5-1 and TRBJ2-7, reads KAGVTQTPRYLIKTRGQQVTLSCSPISGHRSVSWYQQTPGQGLQFLFEYFSETQRNKGNFPGRFSGRQFSNSRSEMNVSTLELGDSALYLCASSTDRATYEQYFGPGTRLTVT.

This clone was seen more than once but under ten times. The gene calls are TRBV9 and TRBJ2-7, with D possibly TRBD2 on 5 matching bases. From germline, CDR1 is SGDLS and CDR2 YYNGEE. This CDR3 has 13 residues. Trimming removed 0 bases at V and 3 bases at J, with 7 bases between. The CDR3 region is CASSVGGDYEQYF. In nucleotides, the CDR3 is TGTGCCAGCAGCGTAGGGGGAGACTACGAGCAGTACTTC. The full variable domain, its missing parts supplied by reference TRBV9 and TRBJ2-7, is DSGVTQTPKHLITATGQRVTLRCSPRSGDLSVYWYQQSLDQGLQFLIQYYNGEERAKGNILERFSAQQFPDLHSELNLSSLELGDSALYFCASSVGGDYEQYFGPGTRLTVT.

The chain has TRBV6-6 and TRBJ2-7; 10 positions match TRBD1. The CDR3 covers 15 residues. Germline V gene sequence: CDR1 MNHNY, CDR2 SVGAGI (reference sequence). The ends lost 4 bases at V and 2 bases at J; junction bases unmatched: 5. CDR3 loop: CASSSRQGAPYEQYF. CDR3 nucleotide sequence: TGTGCCAGCAGTTCCCGACAGGGGGCACCCTACGAGCAGTACTTC.

This clone occurred once. The V call is TRBV6-5, the J call TRBJ1-6; D is ambiguous. CDR1 and CDR2 from the germline V gene are MNHEY and SVGAGI. CDR3 length: 13 amino acids. V gave up 6 bases and J gave up 7 bases, with 10 bases separating them. The CDR3 region has the DNA TGTGCCAGCAGAACGGCACAGAATTCACCCCTCCACTTT. Its translation: CASRTAQNSPLHF.

This clone was seen just once. The V call is TRBV6-5, the J call TRBJ2-7; tentatively, D is TRBD2 (5 bases). Germline V gene lookup returns CDR1 MNHEY and CDR2 SVGAGI. This CDR3 is built from 13 residues. With 5 bases removed from V and 6 bases from J, the gap between germline ends came to 14 bases. The CDR3 DNA is TGTGCCAGCAGTCCACTTACACGGGGCGAGCAGTACTTC. The encoded protein is CASSPLTRGEQYF.

This sequence joins TRBV29-1 and TRBJ2-7; 7 bases map to TRBD1. The CDR3 contains 11 residues. Unmatched junction bases numbered 5, after V lost 7 bases and J lost 5 bases. CDR1 and CDR2 (germline): SQVTM, ANQGSEA. CDR3 bases: TGCAGCGGGGGACAGTCTGACGAGCAGTACTTC. It specifies CSGGQSDEQYF.

The chain carries TRBV9 and TRBJ1-2; D unresolved. CDR1 and CDR2 from the germline V gene are SGDLS and YYNGEE. The CDR3 contains 9 residues. V was cut by 4 bases and J by 10 bases, with 5 bases left in between. As DNA, the CDR3 is TGTGCCAGCAGCCCAGACTACACCTTC. Amino acids: CASSPDYTF. Drawing the rest from reference TRBV9 and TRBJ1-2, the complete variable domain is DSGVTQTPKHLITATGQRVTLRCSPRSGDLSVYWYQQSLDQGLQFLIQYYNGEERAKGNILERFSAQQFPDLHSELNLSSLELGDSALYFCASSPDYTFGSGTRLTVV.

The chain employs TRBV5-4 and TRBJ2-5; 7 bases are shared with TRBD1. The germline gives CDR1 SGHNT, CDR2 YYREEE (reference sequence). V trimming: 1 base; J trimming: 2 bases; junction bases outside the gene matches: 11. The CDR3 sequence is 17 residues long. CDR3 protein: CASSLLGRQGPQETQYF. The CDR3, as DNA: TGTGCCAGCAGCTTGTTAGGTCGACAGGGACCTCAAGAGACCCAGTACTTC.

The rearrangement uses TRBV18 and TRBJ2-5; 9 bases agree with TRBD1. Germline V gene lookup returns CDR1 KGHSH and CDR2 LQKENI. The CDR3 extends over 16 amino acids. The trim removed 0 bases at V and 3 bases at J, leaving 5 bases unmatched. As DNA, the CDR3 is TGTGCCAGCTCACCACCGTGGGGGACAGGGAAAGAGACCCAGTACTTC. Its translation is CASSPPWGTGKETQYF.

This clone was counted between two and nine times. J is TRBJ2-3 and V is TRBV7-2; D call uncertain. The CDR3 has 15 residues. CDR1 is SGHTA and CDR2 is FQGNSA in the germline V gene. Trimming pared 2 bases from V and 2 bases from J, leaving 11 bases between. This CDR3 reads CASSLFGEYTDTQYF. DNA for the CDR3: TGTGCCAGCAGCTTATTTGGAGAATACACAGATACGCAGTATTTT.

This clone appeared a few times. V and J are TRBV19 and TRBJ1-2; D call uncertain. Per the germline V gene, CDR1 is LNHDA and CDR2 is SQIVND (reference sequence). Trimming removed 5 bases at V and 4 bases at J, with 11 bases between. This CDR3 is 13 amino acids long. The CDR3 loop reads CASSRGGGYGYTF. The CDR3 DNA sequence: TGTGCCAGTAGTCGAGGAGGCGGCTATGGCTACACCTTC.

This clone occurred once. The chain combines TRBV9 with TRBJ1-3; D gene uncertain. CDR1 is SGDLS, CDR2 YYNGEE, per germline. Trimming took 3 bases from V and 8 from J, leaving 12 bases between them. The CDR3 is 13 amino acids. The CDR3 DNA follows: TGTGCCAGCAGCGCCTCCTTGGGCGACACCATATATTTT. The encoded protein is CASSASLGDTIYF.